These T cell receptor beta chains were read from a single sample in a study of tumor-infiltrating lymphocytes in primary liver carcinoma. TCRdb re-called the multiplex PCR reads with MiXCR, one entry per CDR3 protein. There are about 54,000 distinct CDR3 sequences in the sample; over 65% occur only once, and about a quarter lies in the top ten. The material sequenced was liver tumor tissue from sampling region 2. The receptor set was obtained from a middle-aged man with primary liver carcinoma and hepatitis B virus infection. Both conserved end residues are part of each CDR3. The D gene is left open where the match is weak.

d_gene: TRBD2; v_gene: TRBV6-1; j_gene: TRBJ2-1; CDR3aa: CASSIGLAGYNEQFF; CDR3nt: TGTGCCAGCAGTATTGGACTAGCTGGATACAATGAGCAGTTCTTC
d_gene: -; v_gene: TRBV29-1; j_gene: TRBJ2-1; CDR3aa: CSVGPPSNSYNEQFF; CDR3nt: TGCAGTGTAGGGCCTCCTTCCAACTCCTACAATGAGCAGTTCTTC
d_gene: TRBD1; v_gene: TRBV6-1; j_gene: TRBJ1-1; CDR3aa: CATSGQALEASF; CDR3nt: TGTGCCACTTCGGGACAGGCACTGGAAGCTTCCTTT
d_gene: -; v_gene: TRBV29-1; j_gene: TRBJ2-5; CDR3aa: CSADGLQETQYF; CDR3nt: TGCAGCGCTGATGGACTCCAAGAGACCCAGTACTTC
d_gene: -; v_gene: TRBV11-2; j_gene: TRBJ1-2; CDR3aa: CSSSLVPDANYGYTF; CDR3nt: TGTTCCAGCAGCTTAGTGCCTGATGCTAACTATGGCTACACATTC
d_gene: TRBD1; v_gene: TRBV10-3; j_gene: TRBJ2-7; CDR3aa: CTISAFPPGQGFGEQYF; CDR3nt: TGTACCATCAGTGCCTTTCCCCCGGGACAGGGGTTCGGTGAGCAGTACTTC
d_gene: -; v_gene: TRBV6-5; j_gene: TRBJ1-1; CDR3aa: CASSSGPWTEVFF; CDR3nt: TGTGCCAGCAGTTCAGGCCCTTGGACTGAAGTTTTCTTT
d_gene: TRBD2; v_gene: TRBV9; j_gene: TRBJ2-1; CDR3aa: CASSVASGGSYNEQFF; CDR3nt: TGTGCCAGCAGCGTAGCTAGCGGGGGCTCCTACAATGAGCAGTTCTTC
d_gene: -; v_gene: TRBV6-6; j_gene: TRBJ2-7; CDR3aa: CAVGGQHFYEQYF; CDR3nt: TGCGCCGTCGGGGGACAGCATTTCTACGAGCAGTACTTC
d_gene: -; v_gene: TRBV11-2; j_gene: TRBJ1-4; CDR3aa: CASSLEPSEKLFF; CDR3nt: TGTGCCAGCAGTTTAGAACCAAGTGAAAAACTGTTTTTT
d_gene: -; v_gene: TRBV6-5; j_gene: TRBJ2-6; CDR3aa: CARRAGDGFGANVLTF; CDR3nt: TGTGCCCGCAGGGCAGGGGACGGATTCGGGGCCAACGTCCTGACTTTC